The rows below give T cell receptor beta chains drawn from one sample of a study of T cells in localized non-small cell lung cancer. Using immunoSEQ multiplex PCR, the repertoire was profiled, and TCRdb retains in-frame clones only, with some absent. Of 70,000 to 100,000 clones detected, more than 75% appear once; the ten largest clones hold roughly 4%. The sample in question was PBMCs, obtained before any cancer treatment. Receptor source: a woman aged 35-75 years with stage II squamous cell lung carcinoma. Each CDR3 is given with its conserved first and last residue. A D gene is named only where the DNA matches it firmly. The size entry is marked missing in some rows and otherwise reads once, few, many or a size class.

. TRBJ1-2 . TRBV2 TGTGCCAGCAGTGTGAAACAGGGAGCCTATGGCTACACCTTC CASSVKQGAYGYTF
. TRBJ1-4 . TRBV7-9 TGTGCCAGCAGCTCCGCAGCAACTAATGAAAAACTGTTTTTT CASSSAATNEKLFF
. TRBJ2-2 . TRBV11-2 TGTGCCAGCAGCTTGCCCGGGGTCCCCGGGGAGCTGTTTTTT CASSLPGVPGELFF
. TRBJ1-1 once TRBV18 TGTGCCAGCTCACCACCGAGGGAGAACACTGAAGCTTTCTTT CASSPPRENTEAFF
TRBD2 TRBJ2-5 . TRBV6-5 TGTGCCAGCAGTTACGGGACTAGAGATGAGACCCAGTACTTC CASSYGTRDETQYF
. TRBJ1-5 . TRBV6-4 TGTGCCAGCGGGAGCAGAAATAATCAGCCCCAGCATTTT CASGSRNNQPQHF
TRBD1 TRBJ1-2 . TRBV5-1 TGCGCCAGCAGCTTGTGGCAGGGGGAAGGCTACACCTTC CASSLWQGEGYTF
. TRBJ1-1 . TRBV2 TGTGCCAGCAGTGTTTGGGGGCGCACTGAAGCTTTCTTT CASSVWGRTEAFF
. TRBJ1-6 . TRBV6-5 TGTGCCAGCAGTGAAATCGTCCCTAATTCACCCCTCCACTTT CASSEIVPNSPLHF
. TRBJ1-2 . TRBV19 TGTGCCAGTAGTATAGAACAGTCCAGAGGCTACACCTTC CASSIEQSRGYTF
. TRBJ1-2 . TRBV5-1 TGCGCCAGCAGCTTGAGGGGCCAGGGGCATGGCTACACCTTC CASSLRGQGHGYTF
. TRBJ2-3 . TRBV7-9 TGTGCCAGCAGCCGACAGGTCGGGGGAGATACGCAGTATTTT CASSRQVGGDTQYF
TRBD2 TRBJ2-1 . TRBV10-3 TGTGCCATCAGTGAGGCAGGGACTAGCGGGAGGGCCGAGCAGTTCTTC CAISEAGTSGRAEQFF
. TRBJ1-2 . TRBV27 TGTGCCAGCTCTTCGGCCCACTATGGCTACACCTTC CASSSAHYGYTF
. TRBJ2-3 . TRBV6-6 TGTGCCAGCAGACATCTAGGGGGATGGGGCACAGATACGCAGTATTTT CASRHLGGWGTDTQYF
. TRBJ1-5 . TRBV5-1 TGCGCCAGCAGCCCTTGGGGGGACAATTCCCAGCCCCAGCATTTT CASSPWGDNSQPQHF
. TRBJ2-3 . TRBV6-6 TGTGCCAGCAGTTTGTGGAGGGACCTTGAGGCAGATACGCAGTATTTT CASSLWRDLEADTQYF